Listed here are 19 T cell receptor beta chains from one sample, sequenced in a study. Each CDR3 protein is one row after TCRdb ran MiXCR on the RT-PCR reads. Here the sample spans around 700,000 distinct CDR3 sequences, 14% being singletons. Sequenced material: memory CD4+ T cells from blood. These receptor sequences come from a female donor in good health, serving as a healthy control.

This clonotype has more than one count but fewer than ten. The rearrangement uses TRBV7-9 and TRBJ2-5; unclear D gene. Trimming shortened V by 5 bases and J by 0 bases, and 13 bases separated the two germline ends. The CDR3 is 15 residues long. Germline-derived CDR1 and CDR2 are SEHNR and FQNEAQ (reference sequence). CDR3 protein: CASSPPHVNQETQYF. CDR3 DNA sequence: TGTGCCAGCAGCCCGCCCCACGTGAACCAAGAGACCCAGTACTTC.

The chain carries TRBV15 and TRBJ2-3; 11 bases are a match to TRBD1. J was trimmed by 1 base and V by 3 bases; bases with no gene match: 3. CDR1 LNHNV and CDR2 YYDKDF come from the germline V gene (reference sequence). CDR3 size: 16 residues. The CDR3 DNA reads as TGTGCCACCAGCAGCTGGGACAGGGGGGGCACAGATACGCAGTATTTT. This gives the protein CATSSWDRGGTDTQYF. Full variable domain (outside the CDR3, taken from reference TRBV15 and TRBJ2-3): DAMVIQNPRYQVTQFGKPVTLSCSQTLNHNVMYWYQQKSSQAPKLLFHYYDKDFNNEADTPDNFQSRRPNTSFCFLDIRSPGLGDTAMYLCATSSWDRGGTDTQYFGPGTRLTVL.

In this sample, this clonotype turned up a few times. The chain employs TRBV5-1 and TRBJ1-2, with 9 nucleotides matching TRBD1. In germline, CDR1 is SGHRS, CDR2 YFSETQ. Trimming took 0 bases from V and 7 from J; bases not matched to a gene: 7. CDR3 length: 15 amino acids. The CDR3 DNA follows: TGCGCCAGCAGCTTGGATGGACAGGGGTATAGTGGCTACACCTTC. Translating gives CASSLDGQGYSGYTF.

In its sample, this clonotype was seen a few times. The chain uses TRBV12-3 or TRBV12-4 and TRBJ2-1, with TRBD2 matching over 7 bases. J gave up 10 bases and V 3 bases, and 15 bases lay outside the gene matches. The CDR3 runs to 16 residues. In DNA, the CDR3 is TGTGCCAGCAGTTTTGCGGCGGGAGCTAGGGGTCGGGAGCAGTTCTTC. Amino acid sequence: CASSFAAGARGREQFF.

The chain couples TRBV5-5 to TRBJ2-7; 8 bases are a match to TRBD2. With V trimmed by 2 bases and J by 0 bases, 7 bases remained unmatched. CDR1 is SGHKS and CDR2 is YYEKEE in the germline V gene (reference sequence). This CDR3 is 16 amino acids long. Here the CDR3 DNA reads TGTGCCAGCAGCTTCCAGGGGACTAGTTTCTCCTACGAGCAGTACTTC. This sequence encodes CASSFQGTSFSYEQYF.

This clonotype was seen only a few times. CDR3 in amino acids: CASSPLAGGPGNEQFF. Written as DNA, the CDR3 is TGTGCCAGCAGCCCATTAGCGGGAGGGCCCGGCAATGAGCAGTTCTTC. The J gene is TRBJ2-1, the V gene TRBV3-1; 11 positions match TRBD2. Germline V lookup: CDR1 LGHDT, CDR2 YNNKEL (reference sequence). With 4 bases clipped from V and 6 bases from J, the junction kept 8 bases outside the gene matches. The CDR3 runs 16 residues.

Here the CDR3 DNA reads TGTGCCAGCAAAGGGGACAGCACAGATACGCAGTATTTT. Translation gives CASKGDSTDTQYF. The rearrangement joins TRBV2 to TRBJ2-3; the D call may be TRBD1 or TRBD2 (5 bases each). CDR1 is SNHLY, CDR2 FYNNEI, per germline. Trimming removed 7 bases from V and 0 bases from J, with 8 bases in between. The CDR3 contains 13 residues.

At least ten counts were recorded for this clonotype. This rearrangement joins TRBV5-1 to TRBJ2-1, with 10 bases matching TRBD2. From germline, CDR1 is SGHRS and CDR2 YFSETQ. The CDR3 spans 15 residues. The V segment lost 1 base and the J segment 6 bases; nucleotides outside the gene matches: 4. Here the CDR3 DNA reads TGCGCCAGCAGCTTGCCTAGCGGGAGTGTCAATGAGCAGTTCTTC. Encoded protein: CASSLPSGSVNEQFF.

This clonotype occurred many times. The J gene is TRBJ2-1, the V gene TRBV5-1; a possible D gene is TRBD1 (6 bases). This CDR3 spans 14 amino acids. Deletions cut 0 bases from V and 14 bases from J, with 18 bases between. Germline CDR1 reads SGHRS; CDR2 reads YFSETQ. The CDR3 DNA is TGCGCCAGCAGCTTGGACAGGGCTTACAATATCGAGTTCTTC. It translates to CASSLDRAYNIEFF.

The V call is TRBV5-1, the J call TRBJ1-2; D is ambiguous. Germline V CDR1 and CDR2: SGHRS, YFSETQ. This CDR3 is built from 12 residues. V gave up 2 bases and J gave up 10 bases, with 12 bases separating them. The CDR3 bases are TGCGCCAGCAGCTTTGAAGGGTACGACTACACCTTC. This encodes CASSFEGYDYTF.

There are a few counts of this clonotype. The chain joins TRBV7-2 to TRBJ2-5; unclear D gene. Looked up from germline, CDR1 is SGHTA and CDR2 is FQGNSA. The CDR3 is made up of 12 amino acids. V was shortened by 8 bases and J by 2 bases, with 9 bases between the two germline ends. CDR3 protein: CASGAAQETQYF. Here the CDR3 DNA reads TGTGCCAGCGGCGCAGCACAAGAGACCCAGTACTTC.

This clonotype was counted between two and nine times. In DNA, the CDR3 is TGCAGTGCTAGACCTACTAGCGGGAGTTGGGCGACCGGGGAGCTGTTTTTT. The encoded protein is CSARPTSGSWATGELFF. The rearrangement uses TRBV20-1 and TRBJ2-2, with 11 bases matching TRBD2. The J segment lost 5 bases and the V segment lost 2 bases, leaving 10 bases of the junction unmatched. The CDR3 covers 17 residues. Germline-derived CDR1 and CDR2 are DFQATT and SNEGSKA (reference sequence).

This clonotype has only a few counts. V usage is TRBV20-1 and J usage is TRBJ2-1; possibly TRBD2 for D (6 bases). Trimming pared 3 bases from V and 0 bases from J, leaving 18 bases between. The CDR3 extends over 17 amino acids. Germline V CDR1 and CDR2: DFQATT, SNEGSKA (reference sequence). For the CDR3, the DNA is TGCAGTGCTAGGGTGGGGGGAGCGTCCCCCTCCTACAATGAGCAGTTCTTC. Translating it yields CSARVGGASPSYNEQFF.

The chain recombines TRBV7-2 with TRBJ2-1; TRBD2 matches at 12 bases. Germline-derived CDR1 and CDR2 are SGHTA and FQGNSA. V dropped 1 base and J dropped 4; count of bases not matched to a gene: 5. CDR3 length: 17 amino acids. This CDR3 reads CASSLELAGGGYNEQFF. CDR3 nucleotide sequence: TGTGCCAGCAGCTTAGAACTAGCGGGAGGAGGGTACAATGAGCAGTTCTTC.

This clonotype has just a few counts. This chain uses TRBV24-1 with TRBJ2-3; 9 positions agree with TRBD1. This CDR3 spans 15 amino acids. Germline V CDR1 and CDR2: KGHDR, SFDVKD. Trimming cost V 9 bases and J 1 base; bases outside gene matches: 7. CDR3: CATRGRTGGTDTQYF. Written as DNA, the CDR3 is TGTGCCACCCGCGGGCGGACAGGGGGCACAGATACGCAGTATTTT.

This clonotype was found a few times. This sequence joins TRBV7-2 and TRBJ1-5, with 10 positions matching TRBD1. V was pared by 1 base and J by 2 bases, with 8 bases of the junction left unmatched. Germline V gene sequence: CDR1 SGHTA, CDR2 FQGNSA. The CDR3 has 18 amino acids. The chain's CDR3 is CASSLVGDRGFGNQPQHF. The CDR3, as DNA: TGTGCCAGCAGCTTAGTAGGGGACAGGGGATTCGGCAATCAGCCCCAGCATTTT.

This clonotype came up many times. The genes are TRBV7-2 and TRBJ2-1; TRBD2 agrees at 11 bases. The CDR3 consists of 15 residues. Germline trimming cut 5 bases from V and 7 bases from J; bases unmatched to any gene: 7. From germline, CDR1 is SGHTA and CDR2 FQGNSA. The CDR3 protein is CASSLSGRASNEQFF. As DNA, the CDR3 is TGTGCCAGCAGCCTTAGCGGGAGGGCCAGTAATGAGCAGTTCTTC.

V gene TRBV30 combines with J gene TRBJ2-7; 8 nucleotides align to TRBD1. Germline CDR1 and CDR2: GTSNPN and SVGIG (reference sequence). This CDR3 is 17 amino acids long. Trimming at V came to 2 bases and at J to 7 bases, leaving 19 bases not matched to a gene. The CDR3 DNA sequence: TGTGCCTGGAGTTCCAACGTCCCGGGACAGGCGCGACGGGAGCAGTACTTC. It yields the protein CAWSSNVPGQARREQYF.

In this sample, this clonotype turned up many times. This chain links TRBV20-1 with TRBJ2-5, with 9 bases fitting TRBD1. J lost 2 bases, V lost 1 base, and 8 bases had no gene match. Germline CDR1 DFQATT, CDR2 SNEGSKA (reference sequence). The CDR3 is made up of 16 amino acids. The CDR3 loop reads CSARVPWTGEQETQYF. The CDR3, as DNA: TGCAGTGCTAGAGTTCCCTGGACAGGGGAACAAGAGACCCAGTACTTC.